These 26 T cell receptor beta chains were sequenced from one sample in a study of blood T cells in healthy people across ages. The second PCR ran roughly 7 to 11 cycles with a sample-barcoded 5' primer and J-beta primers. TCRdb ran MiXCR on the 5' RACE reads and lists one entry per CDR3 protein. This table holds approximately 780,000 distinct CDR3 sequences, around a quarter found once. The sample also formed part of further work on T cells of mothers and their children.

Specimen: blood. The source of these receptors is a boy younger than 18 in good health.

The rearrangement links TRBV3-1 to TRBJ2-3; TRBD2 aligns across 12 bases. The CDR3 covers 14 residues. Germline CDR1 reads LGHDT; CDR2 reads YNNKEL (reference sequence). V was pared by 6 bases and J by 4 bases, with 2 bases of the junction left unmatched. The DNA for the CDR3 is TGTGCCAGCAGGACTAGCGGGGGCGCAGATACGCAGTATTTT. It specifies CASRTSGGADTQYF.

This clonotype was seen a few times. The J gene is TRBJ2-5, the V gene TRBV20-1; D might be TRBD1 (5 bases). V lost 2 bases, J lost 2 bases, and 9 bases lay in between. Germline-derived CDR1 and CDR2 are DFQATT and SNEGSKA (reference sequence). CDR3 size: 13 residues. The CDR3 protein is CSARLGRQETQYF. For the CDR3, the DNA is TGCAGTGCTAGACTGGGGCGACAAGAGACCCAGTACTTC.

This clonotype was observed a handful of times. One end of the junction does not line up with germline, which may come from a read error. The V call is TRBV4-1, the J call TRBJ2-5, with 7 bases identical to TRBD2. The germline V gene has CDR1 MGHRA and CDR2 YSYEKL. This CDR3 region has 16 residues. The CDR3 here is CASSQGGGGTSPTQHF. The CDR3 region has the DNA TGCGCCAGCAGCCAAGGGGGCGGGGGTACTTCTCCGACCCAGCACTTC.

The chain carries TRBV24-1 and TRBJ2-7; D perhaps matches TRBD1 (6 bases). The CDR3 is made up of 15 amino acids. V was cut by 4 bases and J by 2 bases, with 14 bases left in between. CDR1 is KGHDR and CDR2 is SFDVKD in the germline V gene. The CDR3 sequence: CATSETGTRTYEQYF. The CDR3 DNA sequence: TGTGCCACCAGTGAAACCGGGACAAGAACCTACGAGCAGTACTTC.

The rearrangement uses TRBV6-5 and TRBJ2-1; 9 bases map to TRBD2. TRBJ2-5 matches the DNA end more closely, so the J call is doubtful. The V gene's germline CDR1 is MNHEY and CDR2 SVGAGI. The CDR3 is 15 amino acids. CDR3 DNA: TGTGCCAGCAGTTACCTAGCGGGGTCACAAGAGACCCAGTACTTC. Translation: CASSYLAGSQETQYF.

The CDR3 region has the DNA TGCAGTGCTAGAGGCGGTACCCTGGGTAGAGAGACCCAGTACTTC. Its protein product is CSARGGTLGRETQYF. The chain carries TRBV20-1 and TRBJ2-5; D call uncertain. The V end lost 1 base, the J end lost 4 bases, and 16 bases lay between the germline ends. CDR1 is DFQATT and CDR2 is SNEGSKA in the germline V gene (reference sequence). CDR3 length: 15 amino acids.

The rearrangement links TRBV2 to TRBJ1-5; 8 bases align to TRBD1. Per germline, CDR1 SNHLY and CDR2 FYNNEI. The CDR3 is 18 residues long. The ends lost 5 bases at V and 4 bases at J; junction bases unmatched: 16. CDR3 amino acids: CASSIRGQGVQRNQPQHF. CDR3 coding DNA: TGTGCCAGCAGTATTCGAGGACAGGGAGTACAGCGGAATCAGCCCCAGCATTTT.

This chain uses TRBV7-9 with TRBJ1-2, with D perhaps matching TRBD1 (6 bases). Germline CDR1 and CDR2: SEHNR and FQNEAQ (reference sequence). V lost 0 bases and J lost 6, with 11 bases in between. The CDR3 covers 14 residues. CDR3 nucleotide sequence: TGTGCCAGCAGCTTAGCGGGGACACCCGATGGCTACACCTTC. Its translation: CASSLAGTPDGYTF.

The chain recombines TRBV7-9 with TRBJ2-5, with TRBD1 matching over 7 bases. The germline V gene encodes CDR1 SEHNR and CDR2 FQNEAQ (reference sequence). J lost 2 bases, V lost 0 bases, and 3 bases had no gene match. The CDR3 totals 15 residues. In DNA, the CDR3 is TGTGCCAGCAGCTTAGCGGGACAGAAACAAGAGACCCAGTACTTC. Protein sequence: CASSLAGQKQETQYF.

This clonotype was counted only a few times. The chain is built from TRBV5-1 and TRBJ2-7; TRBD1 matches 8 bases. The V gene's germline CDR1 is SGHRS and CDR2 YFSETQ. V trimming: 3 bases; J trimming: 1 base; junction bases outside the gene matches: 6. This CDR3 has 15 residues. Here the CDR3 reads CASSSDQGASYEQYF. The CDR3, as DNA: TGCGCCAGCAGCTCGGATCAGGGGGCTTCCTACGAGCAGTACTTC.

This chain links TRBV20-1 with TRBJ1-4; D is unclear. The CDR3 has 18 amino acids. V lost 1 base to trimming and J lost 0 bases, with 18 bases between them. The V gene's germline CDR1 is DFQATT and CDR2 SNEGSKA (reference sequence). DNA of the CDR3: TGCAGTGCTAGAGGTTTTTGGGCCACTGCAGCAACTAATGAAAAACTGTTTTTT. The encoded protein is CSARGFWATAATNEKLFF.

A note on this clonotype: At one boundary the junction diverges from the germline segment, which might be a read error. This sequence joins TRBV20-1 and TRBJ2-7; D is undetermined. The J call may be mistaken, given a closer DNA end match to TRBJ2-1. CDR1 and CDR2 from the germline V gene are DFQATT and SNEGSKA (reference sequence). CDR3 length: 13 amino acids. This chain's CDR3 is CSASDGSYNGQFF. CDR3 DNA sequence: TGCAGTGCTAGCGATGGTTCCTACAATGGGCAGTTCTTC.

The chain recombines TRBV29-1 with TRBJ2-7; possible D gene TRBD2, 6 bases. The CDR3 sequence is 15 residues long. Germline CDR1 is SQVTM and CDR2 is ANQGSEA. V was clipped by 3 bases and J by 7 bases, with 22 bases between them. The CDR3 bases are TGCAGCGTTGACTCTGGGGGGAGTTATGGGAGAGAGCAGTACTTC. Translating gives CSVDSGGSYGREQYF.

V usage is TRBV24-1 and J usage is TRBJ2-2; the D is unclear. V was shortened by 4 bases and J by 1 base, with 12 bases between the two germline ends. Germline V lookup: CDR1 KGHDR, CDR2 SFDVKD. The CDR3 runs to 16 residues. The CDR3 loop is CATSEVGRMNTGELFF. CDR3 bases: TGTGCCACCAGTGAAGTTGGACGGATGAACACCGGGGAGCTGTTTTTT.

The rearrangement links TRBV27 to TRBJ2-2; no firm D call. CDR1 is MNHEY and CDR2 is SMNVEV in the germline V gene (reference sequence). The V end lost 2 bases, the J end lost 4 bases, and 14 bases lay between the germline ends. The CDR3 sequence is 16 residues long. CDR3 amino acids: CASSLILPPGTGELFF. CDR3 DNA: TGTGCCAGCAGTTTAATACTACCCCCGGGCACCGGGGAGCTGTTTTTT.

This clonotype has only a few counts. The V and J genes are TRBV29-1 and TRBJ2-7; D is unclear. This CDR3 has 14 amino acids. Trimming removed 5 bases at V and 0 bases at J, with 14 bases between. The V gene's germline CDR1 is SQVTM and CDR2 ANQGSEA. The DNA for the CDR3 is TGCAGCGTTCAAGCAGGTTTAAGCTCCTACGAGCAGTACTTC. Translated, it gives CSVQAGLSSYEQYF.

Ten or more counts support this clonotype. The CDR3 DNA reads as TGTGCCAGCAGTTACTCCAGCGGGGGCCACAATGAGCAGTTCTTC. Translation: CASSYSSGGHNEQFF. The chain is built from TRBV6-5 and TRBJ2-1; 8 positions agree with TRBD2. V lost 0 bases, J lost 5 bases, and 3 bases stayed unmatched. Looked up from germline, CDR1 is MNHEY and CDR2 is SVGAGI. The CDR3 consists of 15 residues.

This clonotype was observed a few times. This sequence joins TRBV5-5 and TRBJ2-4, with 8 positions matching TRBD2. The CDR3 totals 15 residues. V gave up 2 bases and J gave up 0 bases; unmatched junction bases: 1. Per the germline V gene, CDR1 is SGHKS and CDR2 is YYEKEE (reference sequence). The CDR3 is CASSFSGGAKNIQYF. For the CDR3, the DNA is TGTGCCAGCAGCTTCAGCGGGGGAGCCAAAAACATTCAGTACTTC.

In regard to this clonotype: Compared with germline, one end of the junction differs, possibly owing to a read error. This rearrangement joins TRBV20-1 to TRBJ2-7; 9 bases align to TRBD2. CDR1 is DFQATT and CDR2 is SNEGSKA in the germline V gene (reference sequence). The CDR3 extends over 17 amino acids. The CDR3 DNA reads TGCAGTGCTAGTCTCCCATTTCTAGCGGGGTCATCCTACGAGCATTACTTC. Translating it yields CSASLPFLAGSSYEHYF.

The chain recombines TRBV28 with TRBJ2-3; no clear D. Germline V gene lookup returns CDR1 MDHEN and CDR2 SYDVKM. This CDR3 has 12 amino acids. In DNA form, the CDR3 reads TGTGTGGTGGGAATGAACACAGATACGCAGTATTTT. Amino acids: CVVGMNTDTQYF.

The chain recombines TRBV6-5 with TRBJ2-7; 7 nucleotides match TRBD2. The DNA end is more similar to TRBJ2-4, so the J call may be wrong. From germline, CDR1 is MNHEY and CDR2 SVGAGI. The CDR3 extends over 13 amino acids. In nucleotides, the CDR3 is TGTGCCAGCAGTTACTCGCGGGGGAACATTCAGTACTTC. It yields the protein CASSYSRGNIQYF.

This chain links TRBV6-1 with TRBJ1-5; the D gene is possibly TRBD1 (6 bases). The CDR3 consists of 16 residues. Germline V gives CDR1 MNHNS, CDR2 SASEGT. Trimming shortened V by 7 bases and J by 4 bases, and 20 bases separated the two germline ends. The CDR3 DNA reads TGTGCCAGCACCTCGGGGGCGCAGCAGAGTAATCAGCCCCAGCATTTT. Amino acid sequence: CASTSGAQQSNQPQHF.

The genes are TRBV7-3 and TRBJ2-5, with 9 bases aligning to TRBD1. The end of the DNA aligns better with TRBJ2-1, so the J call may be wrong. This CDR3 region has 15 residues. CDR1 is SGHTA and CDR2 is FQGTGA in the germline V gene. The CDR3 sequence: CASSFRTGVGNEQFF. The DNA of the CDR3 is TGTGCCAGCAGCTTTCGGACAGGGGTGGGCAATGAGCAGTTCTTC.

The V call is TRBV7-2, the J call TRBJ1-2; D may be TRBD1 (5 bases). This CDR3 region has 13 residues. The germline V gene encodes CDR1 SGHTA and CDR2 FQGNSA. V gave up 4 bases and J gave up 8 bases, with 14 bases separating them. As DNA, the CDR3 is TGTGCCAGCAGCTCCCGGGACGTAGAGGGCTACACCTTC. Encoded protein: CASSSRDVEGYTF.

The chain recombines TRBV27 with TRBJ1-2; the D gene is possibly TRBD1 (5 bases). CDR1 and CDR2 from the germline V gene are MNHEY and SMNVEV (reference sequence). Trimming took 7 bases from V and 8 from J, leaving 20 bases between them. The CDR3 covers 14 residues. The CDR3 nucleotides read TGTGCCAGCAATAGGGGAGGTTCGGTGGGGGGCTACACCTTC. This translates into CASNRGGSVGGYTF.

The V call is TRBV25-1, the J call TRBJ2-5, with TRBD1 as a possible D gene (6 bases). The J call may be in error: the DNA end matches TRBJ2-1 better. The CDR3 totals 13 residues. Germline CDR1 MGHDK, CDR2 SYGVNS. CDR3 sequence reads: CASSETGWNEQFF. The CDR3 nucleotides are TGTGCCAGCAGTGAAACAGGGTGGAATGAGCAGTTCTTC.